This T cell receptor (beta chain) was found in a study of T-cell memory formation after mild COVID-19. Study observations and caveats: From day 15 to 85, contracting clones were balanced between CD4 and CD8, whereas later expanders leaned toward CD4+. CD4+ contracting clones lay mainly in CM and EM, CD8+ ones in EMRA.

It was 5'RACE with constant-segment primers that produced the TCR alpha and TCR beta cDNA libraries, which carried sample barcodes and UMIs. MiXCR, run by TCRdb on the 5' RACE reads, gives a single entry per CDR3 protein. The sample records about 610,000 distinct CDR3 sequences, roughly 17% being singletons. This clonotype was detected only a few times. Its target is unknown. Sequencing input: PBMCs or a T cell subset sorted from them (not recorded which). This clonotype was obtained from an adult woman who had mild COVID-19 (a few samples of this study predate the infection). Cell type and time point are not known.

CDR3 region: CSARLVGETQYF. The CDR3 DNA reads TGCAGTGCAAGACTTGTGGGAGAGACCCAGTACTTC. The V and J genes are TRBV20-1 and TRBJ2-5; the D is unclear. V lost 6 bases and J lost 4, with 12 bases in between. Germline CDR1 and CDR2: DFQATT and SNEGSKA (reference sequence). This CDR3 is 12 amino acids long.